Listed below are T cell receptor beta chains from one sample, sequenced in a study of T cell repertoires in cytomegalovirus infection. No antigen has been assigned to these receptors. From the reads, TCRdb called clonotypes with MiXCR, one entry per CDR3 protein. In the table there are fewer than 650,000 distinct CDR3 sequences, roughly 43% of which are singletons. Source: cultured PBMCs, taken from culture after CMV antigen stimulation. These receptor sequences come from a human donor in good health (CMV status not recorded). Some clones in this sample may be carry-over from other donors' samples. Both conserved end residues are part of each CDR3. The order of the fields is V gene, clone size, J gene, D gene, CDR3 DNA, CDR3 protein. The D gene is left open where the match is weak. Expanded clones are given a class, and other clones once, few, many or no size at all.

TRBV10-3	few	TRBJ2-1	.	TGTGCCATCAGGGATCCCAATAGCGGAGGGGATGAGCAGTTCTTC	CAIRDPNSGGDEQFF
TRBV6-5	few	TRBJ1-1	.	TGTGCCAGCAGTTACGGACAGTTATTGAACACTGAAGCTTTCTTT	CASSYGQLLNTEAFF
TRBV12-3/TRBV12-4	few	TRBJ2-1	TRBD2	TGTGCCAGCAACCCTCCGGGACTAGGGATCCATGAGCAGTTCTTC	CASNPPGLGIHEQFF
TRBV2	few	TRBJ2-1	.	TGTGCCAGCAGTTCCGACAGAAGCTCCTACAATGAGCAGTTCTTC	CASSSDRSSYNEQFF
TRBV11-2	few	TRBJ2-1	TRBD2	TGTGCCAGCAGCCCCTTACTAGCGGGCTATGAGCAGTTCTTC	CASSPLLAGYEQFF
TRBV7-9	.	TRBJ2-2	.	TGTGCCAGCAGTACACAGGGAGGGGAGCTGTTTTTT	CASSTQGGELFF
TRBV7-6	.	TRBJ1-2	.	TGTGCCAGCAGCTTATCCGGGGGAAGGGGGTATGGCTACACCTTC	CASSLSGGRGYGYTF
TRBV4-3	few	TRBJ2-2	.	TGCGCCAGCAGCCAAGATTGGGCCCGGGACGGGGAGCTGTTTTTT	CASSQDWARDGELFF
TRBV2	.	TRBJ1-4	TRBD1	TGTGCCAGCTCGATTGGGACAGTTAATGAAAAACTGTTTTTT	CASSIGTVNEKLFF
TRBV19	.	TRBJ1-5	.	TGTGCCAGTAGTATAGGGAAGGCCTGGCCCCAGCATTTT	CASSIGKAWPQHF
TRBV18	.	TRBJ1-3	.	TGTGCCAGCTCACCTCAGGACGGTGGCAATGGAAACACCATATATTTT	CASSPQDGGNGNTIYF
TRBV7-8	few	TRBJ2-3	TRBD2	TGTGCCAGCAGCGGGACTAGCGAAAGCACAGATACGCAGTATTTT	CASSGTSESTDTQYF
TRBV9	.	TRBJ1-1	.	TGTGCCAGCAGCGTATCCGGGTACGGGGACACTGAAGCTTTCTTT	CASSVSGYGDTEAFF
TRBV7-2	.	TRBJ2-7	TRBD1	TGTGCCAGCAGCGACCGGGACAGGGGGTTCTACGAGCAGTACTTC	CASSDRDRGFYEQYF
TRBV7-2	few	TRBJ1-2	.	TGTGCCAGCAGACAAGTGGGAGGTTTTTATGGCTACACCTTC	CASRQVGGFYGYTF
TRBV19	few	TRBJ1-1	TRBD1	TGTGCCAGTAGCCCCGACAGGGATAACACTGAAGCTTTCTTT	CASSPDRDNTEAFF
TRBV7-2	few	TRBJ2-5	TRBD2	TGTGCCAGCAGCTTTTCTAGCGGCGGCCAAGAGACCCAGTACTTC	CASSFSSGGQETQYF
TRBV7-2	few	TRBJ2-7	.	TGTGCCAGCAGCTTATCAGTGACTAGTCCCGAGCAGTACTTC	CASSLSVTSPEQYF
TRBV24-1	.	TRBJ2-1	.	TGTGCCACCAGCGGTGGCGGGTGGGGCAATGAGCAGTTCTTC	CATSGGGWGNEQFF
TRBV6-1	few	TRBJ2-2	.	TGTGCCATCTCCTGGGCCGTCACCGGGGAGCTGTTTTTT	CAISWAVTGELFF
TRBV7-2	.	TRBJ2-3	.	TGTGCCAGCAGCTCCGGTTCCCACTTGCGGGGGCCCCCAGATACGCAGTATTTT	CASSSGSHLRGPPDTQYF
TRBV4-3	.	TRBJ2-3	.	TGCGCCAGCAGCCAAGCCGAGCGGGATACGCAGTATTTT	CASSQAERDTQYF
TRBV7-8	.	TRBJ1-1	TRBD1	TGTGCCAGCAGCTTAATGCAGGGGGTAAGGACTGAAGCTTTCTTT	CASSLMQGVRTEAFF
TRBV6-8	.	TRBJ2-3	TRBD1	TGTGCCAGCGGTGTCAGGGGGCGGACAGATACGCAGTATTTT	CASGVRGRTDTQYF
TRBV12-3/TRBV12-4	few	TRBJ2-6	.	TGTGCCAGCAGTTTAAACCTCTTCTCTGGGGCCAACGTCCTGACTTTC	CASSLNLFSGANVLTF
TRBV7-8	many	TRBJ1-2	.	TGTGCCAGCCTCCCAGGGTCGGCGGATTATAACTATGGCTACACCTTC	CASLPGSADYNYGYTF
TRBV6-6	.	TRBJ2-7	TRBD1	TGTGCCAGCAGTTACAATGCGATGGGGACAGGGTCCCACGAGCAGTACTTC	CASSYNAMGTGSHEQYF
TRBV19	.	TRBJ1-4	TRBD1	TGTGCCAGTAAGCAGGGGGGCACTAATGAAAAACTGTTTTTT	CASKQGGTNEKLFF
TRBV4-1	few	TRBJ2-5	.	TGCGCCAGCAGCTTGCGGATGGGGCGAGGGCAAGAGACCCAGTACTTC	CASSLRMGRGQETQYF
TRBV7-9	.	TRBJ1-3	.	TGTGCCAGCAGCCGGGGATTCGCTGGAAACACCATATATTTT	CASSRGFAGNTIYF
TRBV20-1	.	TRBJ1-2	.	TGCAGTGCTAGTAGCTCGCCAGACACAAACTATGGCTACACCTTC	CSASSSPDTNYGYTF
TRBV15	.	TRBJ1-5	.	TGTGCCACCAGCTCATACAGTGACAATCAGCCCCAGCATTTT	CATSSYSDNQPQHF
TRBV20-1	.	TRBJ1-3	.	TGCAGTGCTAGATCGGGGGCTGGAAACACCATATATTTT	CSARSGAGNTIYF
TRBV27	.	TRBJ2-2	TRBD1	TGTGCCAGCAGTTTGGGACAGGGCTACGGCCGGCTAGCCGGGGAGCTGTTTTTT	CASSLGQGYGRLAGELFF
TRBV28	.	TRBJ1-6	.	TGTGCCAGCGGTCGAATCACGGCCCTCCACTTT	CASGRITALHF
TRBV7-2	few	TRBJ1-2	.	TGTGCCAGCAGCTTAGCGGGGCTAACCTATGGCTACACCTTC	CASSLAGLTYGYTF
TRBV7-2	many	TRBJ2-7	TRBD1	TGTGCCAGCAGCACCCGGGACAGGGTGAGCGAGCAGTACTTC	CASSTRDRVSEQYF
TRBV12-3/TRBV12-4	few	TRBJ1-4	.	TGTGCCAGCAGTTTCCCAGGACTGGGCGAAAAACTGTTTTTT	CASSFPGLGEKLFF
TRBV19	few	TRBJ1-6	.	TGTGCCAGTAGTATCGGTCAAAGGTACTCACCCCTCCACTTT	CASSIGQRYSPLHF
TRBV7-6	few	TRBJ2-3	.	TGTGCCAGCAGTCCGGGACGCCGCACAGATACGCAGTATTTT	CASSPGRRTDTQYF
TRBV7-9	few	TRBJ1-5	TRBD1	TGTGCCAGCAGCGTCGACAGGGTGGATCAGCCCCAGCATTTT	CASSVDRVDQPQHF
TRBV12-3/TRBV12-4	many	TRBJ2-7	.	TGTGCCAGCAGTCAGACCTCCTACGAGCAGTACTTC	CASSQTSYEQYF